These T cell receptor beta chains were read from a single sample in a study of T cell responses to AZD1222 COVID-19 vaccine. The assay was immunoSEQ multiplex PCR, and TCRdb's table has in-frame clones only and misses some. This sample has some 100,000 clones, with more than 75% found just once. The specimen was peripheral blood, collected on day 0 of AZD1222 vaccination. The source is an adult in good health. Both conserved end residues are part of each CDR3. D genes are given only for firm matches. Some rows mark clone size as missing; the rest say once, few, many or name a class of expanded clone.

cdr3_nt: TGCGCCAGCAGCTTACGTTTCGCAGATACGCAGTATTTT
cdr3_aa: CASSLRFADTQYF
d_call: NA
j_call: TRBJ2-3
v_call: TRBV5-1
clone_size: NA

cdr3_nt: TGTGCCAGCAGCCGCCGGGACATCGACGAGCAGTACTTC
cdr3_aa: CASSRRDIDEQYF
d_call: NA
j_call: TRBJ2-7
v_call: TRBV5-4
clone_size: NA

cdr3_nt: TGTGCCAGCCTGAGAGCGGGCAACTCCTACGAGCAGTACTTC
cdr3_aa: CASLRAGNSYEQYF
d_call: NA
j_call: TRBJ2-7
v_call: TRBV6-5
clone_size: NA

cdr3_nt: TGTGCCAGTAGCAAGTCTGGAATGCGGGGCAACACTGAAGCTTTCTTT
cdr3_aa: CASSKSGMRGNTEAFF
d_call: NA
j_call: TRBJ1-1
v_call: TRBV19
clone_size: once

cdr3_nt: TGTGCCAGCAGGGCGAATCCGGGACCCTCCTACGAGCAGTACTTC
cdr3_aa: CASRANPGPSYEQYF
d_call: NA
j_call: TRBJ2-7
v_call: TRBV7-6
clone_size: NA

cdr3_nt: TGTGCCAGCAGTTACGGGCTAGGGCGTGGCGAGACCCAGTACTTC
cdr3_aa: CASSYGLGRGETQYF
d_call: NA
j_call: TRBJ2-5
v_call: TRBV6-2/TRBV6-3
clone_size: NA

cdr3_nt: TGTGCCAGCAGCCAAGATTACAGGGATTTAGCCTACGAGCAGTACTTC
cdr3_aa: CASSQDYRDLAYEQYF
d_call: NA
j_call: TRBJ2-7
v_call: TRBV3-1/TRBV3-2
clone_size: NA

cdr3_nt: TGTGCCAGCAGCAAGGAGGGGGCAAACTCTGGAAACACCATATATTTT
cdr3_aa: CASSKEGANSGNTIYF
d_call: TRBD1
j_call: TRBJ1-3
v_call: TRBV5-4
clone_size: NA

cdr3_nt: TGCGCCAGCAGCTTGCCGGGGGGCACTGAAGCTTTCTTT
cdr3_aa: CASSLPGGTEAFF
d_call: NA
j_call: TRBJ1-1
v_call: TRBV5-1
clone_size: NA

cdr3_nt: TGTGCCAGCAGTGAAGCGCGGGGCCTTGATGGCTACACCTTC
cdr3_aa: CASSEARGLDGYTF
d_call: NA
j_call: TRBJ1-2
v_call: TRBV2
clone_size: NA

cdr3_nt: TGTGCCAGCAGTTTAATTTGGGATTATAGCAATCAGCCCCAGCATTTT
cdr3_aa: CASSLIWDYSNQPQHF
d_call: NA
j_call: TRBJ1-5
v_call: TRBV28
clone_size: NA

cdr3_nt: TGTGCCAGCAGTTACTCGATATCCCTGTCCCCGTCTGAGCAGTTCTTC
cdr3_aa: CASSYSISLSPSEQFF
d_call: NA
j_call: TRBJ2-1
v_call: TRBV6-5
clone_size: NA

cdr3_nt: TGTGCCAGCACCCAGGCCTCTGGAAACACCATATATTTT
cdr3_aa: CASTQASGNTIYF
d_call: NA
j_call: TRBJ1-3
v_call: TRBV7-6
clone_size: NA

cdr3_nt: TGCGCCAGCATCCCAGGCCCCACCGCGGAGACCCAGTACTTC
cdr3_aa: CASIPGPTAETQYF
d_call: NA
j_call: TRBJ2-5
v_call: TRBV5-1
clone_size: NA

cdr3_nt: TGTGCCAGCAGCCCCGGGGGAGGGAGCGCTGAAGCTTTCTTT
cdr3_aa: CASSPGGGSAEAFF
d_call: NA
j_call: TRBJ1-1
v_call: TRBV7-2
clone_size: NA

cdr3_nt: TGTGCCACGAGCCCCCGAAGAAGCAATCAGCCCCAGCATTTT
cdr3_aa: CATSPRRSNQPQHF
d_call: NA
j_call: TRBJ1-5
v_call: TRBV19
clone_size: NA

cdr3_nt: TGTGCCAGCAGCTCCGGGACAACCCCTAGGGGGTACTTC
cdr3_aa: CASSSGTTPRGYF
d_call: NA
j_call: TRBJ2-7
v_call: TRBV5-6
clone_size: NA

cdr3_nt: TGTGCCAGCAGCCCCCGACGGACCTCCTCCTATGGCTACACCTTC
cdr3_aa: CASSPRRTSSYGYTF
d_call: NA
j_call: TRBJ1-2
v_call: TRBV5-4
clone_size: NA

cdr3_nt: TGTGCCAGCAGCCGCGACGCTAACAGGGACATTCAGTACTTC
cdr3_aa: CASSRDANRDIQYF
d_call: NA
j_call: TRBJ2-4
v_call: TRBV3-1/TRBV3-2
clone_size: once

cdr3_nt: TGTGCCAGCAGTAAGATCTACAGGAGCTACGAGCAGTACTTC
cdr3_aa: CASSKIYRSYEQYF
d_call: NA
j_call: TRBJ2-7
v_call: TRBV6-5
clone_size: NA

cdr3_nt: TGTGCCAGCAGCTTAGCGGGGAACTATGGCTACACCTTC
cdr3_aa: CASSLAGNYGYTF
d_call: NA
j_call: TRBJ1-2
v_call: TRBV7-2
clone_size: NA

cdr3_nt: TGCGCCAGCAAACAGGGGGTTTCACCCCTCCACTTT
cdr3_aa: CASKQGVSPLHF
d_call: TRBD1
j_call: TRBJ1-6
v_call: TRBV4-1
clone_size: NA

cdr3_nt: TGTGCCAGCAGCCAACGTAGCGGGGTGACAGATACGCAGTATTTT
cdr3_aa: CASSQRSGVTDTQYF
d_call: TRBD2
j_call: TRBJ2-3
v_call: TRBV3-1/TRBV3-2
clone_size: NA

cdr3_nt: TGTGCCAGCAGTGAAGGGAGAAGGGGCGTTCACACTGAAGCTTTCTTT
cdr3_aa: CASSEGRRGVHTEAFF
d_call: NA
j_call: TRBJ1-1
v_call: TRBV2
clone_size: NA

cdr3_nt: TGTGCCAGCGTCGATCGGGGCAAAGCACCCTACGAGCAGTACTTC
cdr3_aa: CASVDRGKAPYEQYF
d_call: NA
j_call: TRBJ2-7
v_call: TRBV27
clone_size: NA

cdr3_nt: TGCGCCAGCAGCCAGAATCAAGCGGGAGGGCCCGATACGCAGTATTTT
cdr3_aa: CASSQNQAGGPDTQYF
d_call: TRBD2
j_call: TRBJ2-3
v_call: TRBV4-3
clone_size: NA

cdr3_nt: TGCGCCAGCACTGCCGCGGGGACATCTAACTATGGCTACACCTTC
cdr3_aa: CASTAAGTSNYGYTF
d_call: NA
j_call: TRBJ1-2
v_call: TRBV5-1
clone_size: NA

cdr3_nt: TGTGCCAGCAGCCAAGAGGGGGAAGGGGTCTTCGGCTACACCTTC
cdr3_aa: CASSQEGEGVFGYTF
d_call: NA
j_call: TRBJ1-2
v_call: TRBV3-1/TRBV3-2
clone_size: NA

cdr3_nt: TGTGCCAGCTCAGATTTTCGGAACACTGAAGCTTTCTTT
cdr3_aa: CASSDFRNTEAFF
d_call: NA
j_call: TRBJ1-1
v_call: TRBV6-5
clone_size: NA